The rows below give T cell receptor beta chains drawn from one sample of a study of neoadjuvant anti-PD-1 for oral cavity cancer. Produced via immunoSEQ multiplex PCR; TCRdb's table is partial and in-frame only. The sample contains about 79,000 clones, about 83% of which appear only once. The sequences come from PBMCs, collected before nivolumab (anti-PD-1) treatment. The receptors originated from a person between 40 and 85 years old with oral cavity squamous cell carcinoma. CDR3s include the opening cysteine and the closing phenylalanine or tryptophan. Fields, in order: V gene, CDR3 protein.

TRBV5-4	CASTLSGSGATQYF
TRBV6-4	CASSDSPSGYYNEQFF
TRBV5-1	CASSENSPGTGNTIYF
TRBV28	CASSGGTGSNSPLHF
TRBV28	CASSTGLAGGWYNEQFF
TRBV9	CASSLRGGSYEQYF
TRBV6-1	CASRLSSGNTIYF
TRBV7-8	CASRLAVSYEQYF
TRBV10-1	CASSDAGAYNEQFF
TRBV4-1	CASSQEGVLSGNTIYF
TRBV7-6	CASSLAGREPDEQFF
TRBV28	CASSFEGGTRNEKLFF
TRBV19	CASGTSGTSDTQYF
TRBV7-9	CASSYVPGKGADTQYF
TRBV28	CASSRILPNENTEAFF
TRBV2	CASTGPSEDTEAFF
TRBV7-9	CASRAPSTDTQYF
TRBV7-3	CASSPGGGGMGTEAFF
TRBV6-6	CASSPRTQGTDTQYF
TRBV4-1	CASSQVGGQGKGSSYEQYF
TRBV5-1	CASSLFTGTGNTIYF
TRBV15	CATSRAAGSGGTEAFF
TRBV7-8	CASSLGLRVSYEQYF
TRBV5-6	CASSLLESSNQPQHF
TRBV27	CASSSQEDNQPQHF
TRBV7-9	CASSLGKRNTGELFF
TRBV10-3	CAISGVGTGRTYEQYF
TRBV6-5	CASSYSKTTQTYEQYF
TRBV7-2	CASSPDREGSYEQYF
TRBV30	CAWVPGLAPTDTQYF
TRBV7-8	CASSFRPYEQYF